This T cell receptor beta chain comes out of a study of T cells in Graves' hyperthyroidism and ophthalmopathy. The CDR3 totals 13 residues. The V end was cut by 9 bases, the J end by 7 bases, with 16 bases between. Overall study results and limits: Most thyroid-expanded clonotypes above 0.001 were also found in blood.

The sample holds a few counts of this clonotype. What it binds is unknown. Using RNA transcripts as the source, TCR beta CDR3 regions were amplified. RT-PCR in the first round (using the HTBI primer set) targeted the TCR CDR3. TCRdb used MiXCR to reprocess the multiplex PCR reads, holding one entry per CDR3 protein. The sample consists of approximately 570,000 distinct CDR3 sequences, about 20% of them appearing once. Ophthalmopathy in the patients scored at least 3 on Clinical Activity Score and at least 4 on NOSPECS grade, lasting under 3 months. Uncontrolled infection, other autoimmune disease, pregnancy or lactation led to exclusion.

The specimen was blood. This sequence was found in a man aged 40-50 years with Graves' ophthalmopathy. V and J are TRBV12-3 or TRBV12-4 and TRBJ2-1; D might be TRBD2 (6 bases). The CDR3 DNA sequence: TGTGCCAGTCAGCGACTAGTAGTGAATGAGCAGTTCTTC. It specifies CASQRLVVNEQFF.